This TCR beta chain was captured in a study of regulatory T cells in long-lasting Graves disease. Combining iRepertoire HTBI primers with Arm-PCR of CDR3 regions, the authors built TCR beta libraries. TCRdb reprocessed the multiplex PCR reads via MiXCR and lists one record per CDR3 protein. The top ten hold roughly 27% of the sample, which has around 320,000 distinct CDR3 sequences, 16% seen once. Sample time point: newly diagnosed GD, antithyroid drugs for less than 3 months. From RNA extracted from PBMCs, the TCR library was made. Study results and limitations: When disease was persistent, TRBV28, TRBJ1-2 and TRBJ2-5 were the favored segments.

This clonotype has a count of ten or more. Its antigen is still unknown. Trimming shortened V by 0 bases and J by 4 bases, and 10 bases separated the two germline ends. The V gene's germline CDR1 is SGHRS and CDR2 YFSETQ. The length of the CDR3 is 14 residues. This sample also appeared in a second study, on T cells in Graves' hyperthyroidism and ophthalmopathy. That work contributes: Primed by the HTBI set, a first-round RT-PCR was run on the TCR CDR3.

This clonotype was obtained from a man in his forties with Graves disease. The rearrangement joins TRBV5-1 to TRBJ1-2; no reliable D call. The sample in question was peripheral blood mononuclear cells (PBMCs), obtained at new diagnosis, from a patient treated with antithyroid drugs. CDR3 DNA sequence: TGCGCCAGCAGCTTGGCGACACAAGTCTATGGCTACACCTTC. It is translated as CASSLATQVYGYTF. Supplemented by reference TRBV5-1 and TRBJ1-2, the full variable domain reads KAGVTQTPRYLIKTRGQQVTLSCSPISGHRSVSWYQQTPGQGLQFLFEYFSETQRNKGNFPGRFSGRQFSNSRSEMNVSTLELGDSALYLCASSLATQVYGYTFGSGTRLTVV.